Listed here is a single T cell receptor beta chain. The germline V and J ends were trimmed by 0 bases and 0 bases, with 8 bases remaining between them. Germline V CDR1 and CDR2: MNHEY, SMNVEV (reference sequence). The CDR3 spans 16 residues. The sample originates from a study of graft-versus-host responses after intestinal transplantation. Produced via immunoSEQ multiplex PCR; TCRdb's table is partial and in-frame only. Of some 55,000 clones detected, 91% appear once; the ten largest clones hold 5% to 7%. This clonotype was obtained from a human patient who received an intestinal transplant, so some T cells may come from the graft donor. This sample comprised PBMCs, obtained roughly 660 days after intestinal transplant. This chain uses TRBV27 with TRBJ1-4; D might be TRBD1 (5 bases). The CDR3 bases are TGTGCCAGCAGTTTATCTCCGACAGCAACTAATGAAAAACTGTTTTTT. It translates to CASSLSPTATNEKLFF. Full variable domain (outside the CDR3, taken from reference TRBV27 and TRBJ1-4): EAQVTQNPRYLITVTGKKLTVTCSQNMNHEYMSWYRQDPGLGLRQIYYSMNVEVTDKGDVPEGYKVSRKEKRNFPLILESPSPNQTSLYFCASSLSPTATNEKLFFGSGTQLSVL.